This T cell receptor (beta chain) was obtained from a study of blood T cell repertoires in COVID-19. Study information: Researchers got acute and convalescent COVID-19 samples from the United States, Italy and Spain. Sample material is recorded as cDNA or gDNA derived from T cells, B-cell-depleted T cells, or PBMCs.

Germline CDR1 GTSNPN, CDR2 SVGIG (reference sequence). The CDR3 is made up of 13 amino acids. The V end was cut by 3 bases, the J end by 5 bases, with 10 bases between. Study processing details: Estimates of nucleated cell counts were drawn from the amplification of reference gene primers. The protocol was immunoSEQ multiplex PCR, while the TCRdb copy is restricted to in-frame clones and leaves out a portion. The V and J calls and clone size are taken from that table; D and trimming were inferred from the DNA. The repertoire holds around 300,000 clones, with about nine tenths as singletons. In its sample, this clone was seen once.

The chain has TRBV30 and TRBJ2-2; D remains ambiguous. The TCR originated in a woman younger than 45 with COVID-19, enrolled during active disease. Sequencing was carried out using peripheral blood. CDR3 DNA sequence: TGTGCCTGGAGCGGGTTTGGGACCGGGGAGCTGTTTTTT. Amino acids: CAWSGFGTGELFF.